The following is a T cell receptor (beta chain) sequence with its context. Other DNA variants within this sample encode the same CDR3. This CDR3 is built from 15 residues. Germline V lookup: CDR1 SGHNT, CDR2 YENEEA. Losses at the gene ends were 5 bases for V and 3 bases for J; bases not matched to a gene: 3. The record originates from a study of blood T cell repertoires in COVID-19. Assay used: immunoSEQ multiplex PCR; TCRdb lists only in-frame clones, some missing. Of about 260,000 clones listed, 70% to 85% are singletons. The sequence derives from a woman aged 80 or older with acute or convalescent COVID-19. The sample comprised peripheral blood. The V call is TRBV11-3, the J call TRBJ2-1, with 11 bases matching TRBD2. The chain's CDR3 is CASSIGTSGYNEQFF. CDR3 coding DNA: TGTGCCAGCAGCATCGGGACTAGCGGCTACAATGAGCAGTTCTTC.